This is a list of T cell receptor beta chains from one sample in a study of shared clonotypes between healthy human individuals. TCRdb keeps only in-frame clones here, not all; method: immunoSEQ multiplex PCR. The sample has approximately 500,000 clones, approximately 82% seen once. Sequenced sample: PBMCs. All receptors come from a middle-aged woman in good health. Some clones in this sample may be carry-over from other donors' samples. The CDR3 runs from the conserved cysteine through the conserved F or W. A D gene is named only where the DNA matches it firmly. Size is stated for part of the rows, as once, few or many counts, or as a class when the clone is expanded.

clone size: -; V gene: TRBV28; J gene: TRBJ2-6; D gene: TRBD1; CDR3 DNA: TGTGCCAGCAGGGGGACAGGGGGATATGCGGGGGCCAACGTCCTGACTTTC; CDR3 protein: CASRGTGGYAGANVLTF
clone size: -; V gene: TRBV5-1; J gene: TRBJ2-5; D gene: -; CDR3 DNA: TGCGCCAGCAGCTTGGCCGTATCCCCCCCGGTGAAGGAGACCCAGTACTTC; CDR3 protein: CASSLAVSPPVKETQYF
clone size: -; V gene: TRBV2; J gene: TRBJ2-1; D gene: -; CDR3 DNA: TGTGCCAGCAGTGAATCCAGAGGCGAATACAATGAGCAGTTCTTC; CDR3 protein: CASSESRGEYNEQFF
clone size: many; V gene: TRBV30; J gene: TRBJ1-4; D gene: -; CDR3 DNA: TGTGCCTGGAGCGCCACTCAACCGCCTGAAAAACTGTTTTTT; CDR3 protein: CAWSATQPPEKLFF
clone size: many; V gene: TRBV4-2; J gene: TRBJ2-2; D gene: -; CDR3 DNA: TGTGCCAGCAGCGGGGGGGGCGTAGCCGGGGAGCTGTTTTTT; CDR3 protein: CASSGGGVAGELFF
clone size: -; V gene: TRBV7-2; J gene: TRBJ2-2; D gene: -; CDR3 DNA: TGTGCCAGCAGCTTAACGGGTTTGGACACCGGGGAGCTGTTTTTT; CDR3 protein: CASSLTGLDTGELFF
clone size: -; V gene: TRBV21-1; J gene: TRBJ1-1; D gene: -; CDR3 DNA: TGTGCCAGCAGCAAAATCCTCATCGGGGGGCCCCCGAACACTGAAGCTTTCTTT; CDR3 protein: CASSKILIGGPPNTEAFF
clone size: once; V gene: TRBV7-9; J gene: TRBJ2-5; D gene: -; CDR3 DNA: TGTGCCAGCAGCTTAGGAGACTACCAGGGGGAGACCCAGTACTTC; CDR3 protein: CASSLGDYQGETQYF
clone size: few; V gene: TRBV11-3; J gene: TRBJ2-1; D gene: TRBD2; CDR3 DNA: TGTGCCAGCAGCGTTAGCGGGAGCTACAATGAGCAGTTCTTC; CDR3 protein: CASSVSGSYNEQFF
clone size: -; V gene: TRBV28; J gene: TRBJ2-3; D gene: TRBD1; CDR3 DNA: TGTGCCAGCAGCCGGGACAGGGGCCCTTTAGCTACGCAGTATTTT; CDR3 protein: CASSRDRGPLATQYF
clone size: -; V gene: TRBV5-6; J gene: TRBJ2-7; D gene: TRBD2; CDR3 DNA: TGTGCCAGCACCATTAGCGGGAGGGGGTCCTACGAGCAGTACTTC; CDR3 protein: CASTISGRGSYEQYF
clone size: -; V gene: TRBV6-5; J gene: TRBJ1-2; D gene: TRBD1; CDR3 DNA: TGTGCCAGCAGTTACTTGGGACAGGGTGGCTATGGCTACACCTTC; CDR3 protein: CASSYLGQGGYGYTF
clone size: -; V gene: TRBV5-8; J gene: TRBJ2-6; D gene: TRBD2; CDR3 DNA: TGTGCCAGCACCCTAGCGGGAGGGAACTCTGGGGCCAACGTCCTGACTTTC; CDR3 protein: CASTLAGGNSGANVLTF
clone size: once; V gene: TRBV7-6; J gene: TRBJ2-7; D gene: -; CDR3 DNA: TGTGCCAGCAGCTTAGCACAAAGAGGCGAGCAGTACTTC; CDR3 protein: CASSLAQRGEQYF
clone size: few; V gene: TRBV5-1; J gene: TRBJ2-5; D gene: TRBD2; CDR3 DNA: TGCGCCAGCAGCTTTCCGGGACTAGCGGAGCAAGAGACCCAGTACTTC; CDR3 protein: CASSFPGLAEQETQYF
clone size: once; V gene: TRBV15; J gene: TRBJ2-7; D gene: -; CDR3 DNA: TGTGCCACCAGCAAGAGGGGCCCCTACGAGCAGTACTTC; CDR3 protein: CATSKRGPYEQYF
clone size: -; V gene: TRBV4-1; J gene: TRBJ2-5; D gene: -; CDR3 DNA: TGCGCCAGCAGCCAAGAGATATCGGGCGGTCAATACCAAGAGACCCAGTACTTC; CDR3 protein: CASSQEISGGQYQETQYF
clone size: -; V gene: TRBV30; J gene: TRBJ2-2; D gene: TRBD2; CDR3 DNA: TGTGCCTCAAATAGCGGGACCTCTAACGGGGAGCTGTTTTTT; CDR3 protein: CASNSGTSNGELFF
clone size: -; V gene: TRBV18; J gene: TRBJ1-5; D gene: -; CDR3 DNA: TGTGCCAGCTCCCGCCTTCAGGGTAACAATCAGCCCCAGCATTTT; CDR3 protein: CASSRLQGNNQPQHF
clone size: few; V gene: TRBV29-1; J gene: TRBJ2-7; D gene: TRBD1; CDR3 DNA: TGCAGCGTTGCGGGGACAGAGCCCTACGAGCAGTACTTC; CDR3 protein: CSVAGTEPYEQYF
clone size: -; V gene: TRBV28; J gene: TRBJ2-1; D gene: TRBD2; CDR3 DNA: TGTGCCAGCAGTGAGACCGGGGAGGGCTCCTACAATGAGCAGTTCTTC; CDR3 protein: CASSETGEGSYNEQFF
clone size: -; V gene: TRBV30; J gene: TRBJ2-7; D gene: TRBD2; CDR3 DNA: TGTGCCTGGGCTAGCGGCCCCTCCTACGAGCAGTACTTC; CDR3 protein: CAWASGPSYEQYF
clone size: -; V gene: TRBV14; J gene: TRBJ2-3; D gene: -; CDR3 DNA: TGTGCCAGCAGCCGCACAGGGGAGGTAGATACGCAGTATTTT; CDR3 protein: CASSRTGEVDTQYF
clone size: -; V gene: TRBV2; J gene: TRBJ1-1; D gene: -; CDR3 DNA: TGTGCCAGCAGTCTCCGGATGGGTGAAGCTTTCTTT; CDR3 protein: CASSLRMGEAFF
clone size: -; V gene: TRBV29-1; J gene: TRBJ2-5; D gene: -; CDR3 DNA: TGCAGCGTCCGCCGGGTGCAAGAGACCCAGTACTTC; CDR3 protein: CSVRRVQETQYF
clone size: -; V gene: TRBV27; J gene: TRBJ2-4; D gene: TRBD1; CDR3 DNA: TGTGCCAGCAGCTCGACAGGGGTGGCCAAAAACATTCAGTACTTC; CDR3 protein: CASSSTGVAKNIQYF
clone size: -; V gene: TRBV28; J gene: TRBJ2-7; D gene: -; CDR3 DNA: TGTGCCAGCAGTACCACGGGCCACACGAAGAACGAGCAGTACTTC; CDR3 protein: CASSTTGHTKNEQYF
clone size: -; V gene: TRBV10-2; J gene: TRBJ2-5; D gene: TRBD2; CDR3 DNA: TGCGCCAGCAGAGTGGGAGCGGGAGTTGGGGAGACCCAGTACTTC; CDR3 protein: CASRVGAGVGETQYF
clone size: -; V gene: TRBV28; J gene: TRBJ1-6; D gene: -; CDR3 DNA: TGTGCCAGCAGTCGTTTGAATTCACCCCTCCACTTT; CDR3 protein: CASSRLNSPLHF
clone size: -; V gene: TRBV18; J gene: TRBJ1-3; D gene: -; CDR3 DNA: TGTGCCAGCTCACTTACCAGGGAGAGGCCTGGAAACACCATATATTTT; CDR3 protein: CASSLTRERPGNTIYF
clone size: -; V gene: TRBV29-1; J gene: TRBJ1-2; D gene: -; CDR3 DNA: TGCAGCGTTGATTGGTCTAACTATGGCTACACCTTC; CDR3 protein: CSVDWSNYGYTF
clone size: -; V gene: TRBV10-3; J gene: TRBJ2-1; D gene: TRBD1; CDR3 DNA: TGTGCCATCAGTGTGGGGACAGGGGGTCTCGATGAGCAGTTCTTC; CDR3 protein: CAISVGTGGLDEQFF
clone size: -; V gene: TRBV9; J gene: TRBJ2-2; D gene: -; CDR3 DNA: TGTGCCAGCAGCTCCTCTGGAGGGACTTCCCTTGGCGGGGAGCTGTTTTTT; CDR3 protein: CASSSSGGTSLGGELFF
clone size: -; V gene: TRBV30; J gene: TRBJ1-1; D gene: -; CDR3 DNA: TGTGCCTGGAGTCCAACGACAGCCGTTGCTTTCTTT; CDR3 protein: CAWSPTTAVAFF
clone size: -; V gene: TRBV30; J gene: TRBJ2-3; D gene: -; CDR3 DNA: TGTGCCGGGATGGGCGACGGCACAGATACGCAGTATTTT; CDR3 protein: CAGMGDGTDTQYF
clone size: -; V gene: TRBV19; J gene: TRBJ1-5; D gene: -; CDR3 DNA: TGTGCCACCTCACCGGGTTATAGCAATCAGCCCCAGCATTTT; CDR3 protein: CATSPGYSNQPQHF
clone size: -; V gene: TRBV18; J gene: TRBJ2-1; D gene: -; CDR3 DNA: TGTGCCAGCTCACCTCCCACTGGTGAGCAGTTCTTC; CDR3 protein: CASSPPTGEQFF
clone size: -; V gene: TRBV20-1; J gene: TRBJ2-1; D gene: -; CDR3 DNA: TGCAGTGTGGGTACTTACAATGAGCAGTTCTTC; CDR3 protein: CSVGTYNEQFF
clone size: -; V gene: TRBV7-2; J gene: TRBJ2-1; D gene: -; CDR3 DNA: TGTGCCAGCAGCTTAGACATGAGCTCCTACAATGAGCAGTTCTTC; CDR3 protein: CASSLDMSSYNEQFF
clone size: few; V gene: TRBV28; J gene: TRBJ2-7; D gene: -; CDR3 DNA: TGTGCCTGCCGGGACTTAACCTACGAGCAGTACTTC; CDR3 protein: CACRDLTYEQYF
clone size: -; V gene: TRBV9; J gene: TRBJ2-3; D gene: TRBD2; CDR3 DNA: TGTGCCAGCAGCACCCTAGCGGGAGGGGCGACAGATACGCAGTATTTT; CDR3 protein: CASSTLAGGATDTQYF
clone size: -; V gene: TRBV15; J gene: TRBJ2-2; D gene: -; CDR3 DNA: TGTGCCACCAGCAGAGATTGGGCAGGGGGGGCAGCTCTGTTTTTT; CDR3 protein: CATSRDWAGGAALFF
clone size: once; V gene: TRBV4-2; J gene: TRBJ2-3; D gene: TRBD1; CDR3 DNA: TGTGCCAGCAGACGGACAGGGAGTGGGACAGATACGCAGTATTTT; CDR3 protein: CASRRTGSGTDTQYF
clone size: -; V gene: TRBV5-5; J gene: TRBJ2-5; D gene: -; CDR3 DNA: TGTGCCAGCAGCTTGGGAGGGGGGACGCAAGAGACCCAGTACTTC; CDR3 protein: CASSLGGGTQETQYF